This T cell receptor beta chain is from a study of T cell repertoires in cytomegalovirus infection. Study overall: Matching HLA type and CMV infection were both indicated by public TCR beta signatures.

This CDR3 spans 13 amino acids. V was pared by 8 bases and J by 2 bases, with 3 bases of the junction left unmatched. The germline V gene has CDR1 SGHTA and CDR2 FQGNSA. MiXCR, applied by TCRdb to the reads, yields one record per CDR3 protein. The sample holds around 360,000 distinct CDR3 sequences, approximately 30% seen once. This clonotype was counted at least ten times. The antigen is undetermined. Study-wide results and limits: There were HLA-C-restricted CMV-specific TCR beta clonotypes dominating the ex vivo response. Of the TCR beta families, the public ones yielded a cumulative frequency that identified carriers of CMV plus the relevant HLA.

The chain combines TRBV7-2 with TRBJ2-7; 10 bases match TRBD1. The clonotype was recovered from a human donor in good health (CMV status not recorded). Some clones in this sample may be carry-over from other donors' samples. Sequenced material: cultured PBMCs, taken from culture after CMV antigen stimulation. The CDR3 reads CASSGQGAYEQYF. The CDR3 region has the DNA TGTGCCAGCTCAGGACAGGGGGCCTACGAGCAGTACTTC.